Given below is one T cell receptor (beta chain) in context. The antigen remains undetermined. MiXCR, applied by TCRdb to the RT-PCR reads, yields one record per CDR3 protein. The data show about 190,000 distinct CDR3 sequences, with 14% seen just once and approximately 27% held by the top ten. This sample is part of a study of response to subunit inactivated influenza vaccine. Study-wide results and limits: The authors put forward the suggestion that each seasonal influenza vaccination may bring in only a limited number of new T cells.

V lost 4 bases to trimming and J lost 0 bases, with 11 bases between them. This CDR3 spans 15 amino acids. CDR1 is SGHVS and CDR2 is FQNEAQ in the germline V gene. The source was CD8+ T cells sorted from PBMCs, collected 5 to 6 days after vaccination. This chain connects TRBV7-8 to TRBJ2-3; D is undetermined. The receptor was isolated from a man aged 50-59 years who received an inactivated influenza vaccine. The CDR3, as DNA: TGTGCCAGCAGCTACCGACTGGCTAGCACAGATACGCAGTATTTT. Translating it yields CASSYRLASTDTQYF.